This T cell receptor beta chain was sequenced during a study of spatial heterogeneity in lung cancer. As for the study in general: In raw reads, more than eight appearances on average were recorded for each unique TCR and UMI combination.

Study outcomes and limitations: Mutation tallies in tumors tracked expanded intratumoral alpha and beta TCR counts.

As for this clonotype: Its antigen remains unidentified. A much larger clonotype is one base distant, so this may be a read error.

The time point: sample taken at primary tumor resection. This CDR3 has 16 residues. The germline gives CDR1 SGHRS, CDR2 YFSETQ. TCRdb recomputed calls from the 5' RACE reads with MiXCR, one row per CDR3 protein. Among 10,000 or so distinct CDR3 sequences listed, approximately 8.2% were seen once. V usage is TRBV5-1 and J usage is TRBJ2-1; TRBD2 matches 14 bases. This TCR derives from a male donor with early-stage non-small cell lung cancer. Sequenced material: lung tumor tissue, taken at surgery. The CDR3 region has the DNA TGCGTCAGCAGCCCGGAGGGACTAGCGGGAGAAGATGAGCAGTTCTTC. Residues: CVSSPEGLAGEDEQFF.